These 9 T cell receptor beta chains came from one sample sequenced in a study of T cells in localized non-small cell lung cancer (dated by TCRdb to about 2020). Receptors were amplified or captured by the immunoSEQ multiplex PCR assay. Entries here come from immuneACCESS through TCRdb and include only in-frame sequences with V and J called. Some clones fail to appear in such tables; in the studies checked, an unresolved V gene covers under half of the shortfall, and the cause of the remainder is unknown. The sample records about 17,000 clones, around 82% of which are singletons. The ten most abundant clones make up nearly 35% of the sample. This specimen consisted of peripheral blood, obtained before any cancer treatment. Receptors were obtained from a male donor at least 60 years old with stage III lung adenocarcinoma.

V is TRBV18 and J is TRBJ2-1; D remains unclear. Deletions cut 1 base from V and 0 bases from J, with 10 bases between. The CDR3 consists of 16 residues. From germline, CDR1 is KGHSH and CDR2 LQKENI. The CDR3 bases are TGTGCCAGCTCACCACGGATCGTGAGCTCCTACAATGAGCAGTTCTTC. Encoded protein: CASSPRIVSSYNEQFF.

This rearrangement joins TRBV27 to TRBJ1-3; D is unclear. Germline CDR1 and CDR2: MNHEY and SMNVEV (reference sequence). The CDR3 runs 15 residues. The V end was cut by 4 bases, the J end by 1 base, with 11 bases between. The CDR3 sequence is CASSYTAGSGNTIYF. For the CDR3, the DNA is TGTGCCAGCAGTTATACGGCCGGGTCTGGAAACACCATATATTTT.

This chain connects TRBV19 to TRBJ2-7; 10 bases map to TRBD2. The germline CDR1 and CDR2 sequences are LNHDA and SQIVND (reference sequence). J gave up 2 bases and V 5 bases, and 3 bases lay outside the gene matches. The CDR3 covers 14 residues. The CDR3 DNA follows: TGTGCCAGTAGTCCTAGCGGGGGCACCTACGAGCAGTACTTC. Encoded protein: CASSPSGGTYEQYF.

The chain joins TRBV5-1 to TRBJ1-1; 10 bases match TRBD1. Losses at the gene ends were 4 bases for V and 5 bases for J; bases not matched to a gene: 8. The CDR3 runs 15 residues. The germline V gene has CDR1 SGHRS and CDR2 YFSETQ. For the CDR3, the DNA is TGCGCCAGCAGCCATTCGACAGGGGGCAATACTGAAGCTTTCTTT. This sequence encodes CASSHSTGGNTEAFF.

The chain links TRBV19 to TRBJ2-5, with TRBD2 matching over 11 bases. CDR3 length: 16 residues. Per germline, CDR1 LNHDA and CDR2 SQIVND (reference sequence). V lost 0 bases to trimming and J lost 5 bases; unmatched junction nucleotides: 5. CDR3 in DNA: TGTGCCAGTAGTATAGACGGGACTAGCGGTCGGGAGACCCAGTACTTC. Protein sequence: CASSIDGTSGRETQYF.

This sequence joins TRBV7-9 and TRBJ2-1, with D possibly matching TRBD1 (6 bases). Trimming stripped 4 bases from V and 2 bases from J, with 15 bases between. Germline values: CDR1 SEHNR, CDR2 FQNEAQ (reference sequence). The CDR3 runs to 16 residues. CDR3 sequence (DNA): TGTGCCAGCAGCTCTAACCGGGACACAGCCTACAATGAGCAGTTCTTC. The encoded protein is CASSSNRDTAYNEQFF.

In this sample, this clone turned up once. The chain carries TRBV18 and TRBJ1-1; the D gene is possibly TRBD1 (5 bases). The CDR3 contains 16 residues. Per the germline V gene, CDR1 is KGHSH and CDR2 is LQKENI. Trimming took off 0 bases at V and 0 bases at J, with 11 bases between the two ends. CDR3 sequence: CASSPPQGTLNTEAFF. The CDR3 DNA sequence: TGTGCCAGCTCACCACCCCAGGGCACCTTGAACACTGAAGCTTTCTTT.

This chain links TRBV30 with TRBJ1-1, with 7 bases that match TRBD1. J gave up 5 bases and V 3 bases, and 6 bases lay outside the gene matches. The length of the CDR3 is 13 residues. The germline gives CDR1 GTSNPN, CDR2 SVGIG (reference sequence). The CDR3 sequence: CAWRRQGRTEAFF. The CDR3 coding sequence is TGTGCCTGGAGGCGACAGGGACGGACTGAAGCTTTCTTT.

The chain recombines TRBV5-1 with TRBJ1-2; 8 nucleotides agree with TRBD1. The germline gives CDR1 SGHRS, CDR2 YFSETQ. The CDR3 runs to 20 residues. V was pared by 2 bases and J by 3 bases, with 21 bases of the junction left unmatched. CDR3: CASSLTLRTGIRRWDYGYTF. The CDR3 DNA reads TGCGCCAGCAGCTTAACTTTAAGGACAGGGATTAGACGTTGGGACTATGGCTACACCTTC.